The sequence of this T cell receptor beta chain was determined in a study of OX40 agonist ivuxolimab in advanced cancers. As regards this clone: In the same sample, other DNA sequences code for this CDR3.

Sequenced by immunoSEQ multiplex PCR; TCRdb stores in-frame clones only, minus some. The sample lists about 73,000 clones; around 86% were seen once. V was cut by 2 bases and J by 4 bases, with 12 bases left in between. Germline-derived CDR1 and CDR2 are GTSNPN and SVGIG (reference sequence). This CDR3 has 13 residues. The sample consisted of CD4+ or CD8+ T cells sorted from blood, taken in a trial of the OX40 agonist ivuxolimab. The V gene is TRBV30, the J gene TRBJ2-7; D remains ambiguous. The TCR was taken from an adult with an advanced solid tumor such as melanoma, head and neck, liver or kidney cancer. The CDR3 loop is CAWSLGIGYEQYF. The CDR3 coding sequence is TGTGCCTGGAGTTTAGGGATCGGGTACGAGCAGTACTTC.